This entry lists 17 T cell receptor beta chains sequenced from one sample in a study of patients and donors after allogeneic stem cell transplantation. TCRdb reprocessed the RT-PCR reads with MiXCR, giving one entry per CDR3 protein. The sample has about 230,000 distinct CDR3 sequences, roughly 13% seen once. The sequencing sample was made of blood, either unsorted or a sorted T cell fraction (not recorded which). All receptors come from a human donor who was either an allogeneic HSCT recipient or a stem cell or donor lymphocyte infusion donor (not recorded which). It is not recorded whose cells these are; they may come from a transplant donor.

The table lists this clonotype with a few counts. The V call is TRBV6-1, the J call TRBJ1-1; a possible D gene is TRBD1 (5 bases). CDR1 MNHNS and CDR2 SASEGT come from the germline V gene. The CDR3 contains 20 residues. V was trimmed by 0 bases and J by 10 bases, leaving 33 bases between them. The chain's CDR3 is CASSEALRLFRIGANPGAFF. Written as DNA, the CDR3 is TGTGCCAGCAGTGAAGCGCTTCGATTATTTCGTATAGGGGCCAACCCTGGAGCTTTCTTT.

This chain uses TRBV20-1 with TRBJ1-1, with D unresolved. Germline lookup yields CDR1 DFQATT and CDR2 SNEGSKA (reference sequence). Trimming removed 3 bases at V and 1 base at J, with 3 bases between. This CDR3 has 11 amino acids. The CDR3 DNA reads TGCAGTGCTAGCAAGAACACTGAAGCTTTCTTT. It is translated as CSASKNTEAFF.

This sequence joins TRBV7-9 and TRBJ1-2; 7 bases map to TRBD1. This CDR3 has 15 residues. CDR1 is SEHNR and CDR2 is FQNEAQ in the germline V gene (reference sequence). V was clipped by 1 base and J by 6 bases; unmatched bases: 8. This CDR3 reads CASSLGQGVADGYTF. The DNA for the CDR3 is TGTGCCAGCAGCTTAGGACAGGGTGTGGCCGATGGCTACACCTTC.

This clonotype came up many times. This chain links TRBV7-2 with TRBJ1-1, with D maybe TRBD1 (6 bases). This CDR3 region has 11 residues. V lost 4 bases, J lost 8 bases, and 8 bases lay in between. CDR1 SGHTA and CDR2 FQGNSA come from the germline V gene. The CDR3 protein is CASSSDREAFF. In nucleotides, the CDR3 is TGTGCCAGCAGCTCCGACAGGGAAGCTTTCTTT.

The table lists this clonotype with a few counts. The genes are TRBV5-1 and TRBJ1-1, with a weak D call TRBD1 (5 bases). V gave up 0 bases and J gave up 5 bases, with 8 bases separating them. CDR1 SGHRS and CDR2 YFSETQ come from the germline V gene. This CDR3 spans 13 amino acids. The CDR3 loop is CASSLGGMTEAFF. CDR3 bases: TGCGCCAGCAGCTTGGGGGGGATGACTGAAGCTTTCTTT.

This clonotype has a handful of counts. The V gene is TRBV7-2, the J gene TRBJ2-5; TRBD1 matches at 10 bases. Germline CDR1 is SGHTA and CDR2 is FQGNSA. CDR3 size: 15 residues. V was clipped by 5 bases and J by 5 bases; unmatched bases: 8. CDR3: CASSPGTGESETQYF. The CDR3, as DNA: TGTGCCAGCAGCCCTGGGACAGGGGAAAGTGAGACCCAGTACTTC.

This clonotype was recorded at least ten times. This rearrangement joins TRBV24-1 to TRBJ2-1; the match to TRBD2 covers 8 bases. This CDR3 spans 15 amino acids. Germline assignment: CDR1 KGHDR and CDR2 SFDVKD. With V trimmed by 3 bases and J by 6 bases, 6 bases remained unmatched. The CDR3 sequence is CATSDPVLAGNEQFF. The DNA of the CDR3 is TGTGCCACCAGTGATCCGGTGCTAGCGGGCAATGAGCAGTTCTTC.

This chain joins TRBV12-3 or TRBV12-4 and TRBJ2-1; D might be TRBD2 (7 bases). The CDR3 sequence is 12 residues long. Between the trimmed V and J ends, which lost 9 bases and 8 bases, there was a span of 14 bases. The CDR3 loop reads CARKGGGDEQFF. CDR3 DNA sequence: TGTGCCAGGAAGGGGGGGGGCGATGAGCAGTTCTTC.

The chain recombines TRBV18 with TRBJ1-2; 9 positions match TRBD1. Germline V gene data show CDR1 as KGHSH and CDR2 as LQKENI. The V gene end was trimmed by 0 bases and the J gene end by 8 bases; junction bases not matched to a gene: 7. This CDR3 spans 15 amino acids. The CDR3 nucleotides read TGTGCCAGCTCACCACCAGGACAGGGGACCCAAGGCTACACCTTC. The encoded protein is CASSPPGQGTQGYTF.

J is TRBJ1-1 and V is TRBV4-2; no firm D call. This CDR3 has 17 amino acids. Germline V gene sequence: CDR1 LGHNA, CDR2 YNFKEQ. V lost 0 bases and J 4 bases, leaving 18 bases between the germline ends. DNA of the CDR3: TGTGCCAGCAGCCAAGACCAGTGGGCAACGGAGGGCACTGAAGCTTTCTTT. Its translation is CASSQDQWATEGTEAFF.

This clonotype was counted only a few times. V and J are TRBV5-1 and TRBJ2-1; 10 bases fit TRBD2. J was trimmed by 2 bases and V by 4 bases; bases with no gene match: 9. The germline V gene has CDR1 SGHRS and CDR2 YFSETQ. This CDR3 contains 17 residues. The CDR3 DNA is TGCGCCAGCAGCGGACTAGCGGTAGAGATCACCTACAATGAGCAGTTCTTC. Encoded protein: CASSGLAVEITYNEQFF.

This clonotype came up many times. J is TRBJ1-4 and V is TRBV20-1; D is ambiguous. CDR1 is DFQATT, CDR2 SNEGSKA, per germline (reference sequence). Trimming left V 0 bases short and J 13 bases short, with 18 bases between. The CDR3 is 14 residues long. The CDR3 sequence: CSARDGDGGFRLFF. The CDR3 bases are TGCAGTGCTAGAGATGGAGACGGAGGGTTTAGACTGTTTTTT.

This chain joins TRBV5-1 and TRBJ2-7, with TRBD1 matching 9 bases. The CDR3 contains 15 residues. The V and J ends lost 4 bases and 6 bases, in that order; junction bases with no gene match: 11. Germline CDR1 SGHRS, CDR2 YFSETQ. The CDR3 loop is CASSQLGQGKGEQYF. CDR3 bases: TGCGCCAGCAGCCAGCTTGGACAGGGGAAAGGCGAGCAGTACTTC.

The chain carries TRBV9 and TRBJ2-2; 10 positions match TRBD1. Germline CDR1 reads SGDLS; CDR2 reads YYNGEE. Trimming took 0 bases from V and 5 from J; bases not matched to a gene: 4. CDR3 length: 16 residues. CDR3 loop: CASSVATGQGTGELFF. The CDR3 DNA reads as TGTGCCAGCAGCGTAGCTACGGGACAGGGGACCGGGGAGCTGTTTTTT.

The chain uses TRBV30 and TRBJ2-3; D gene uncertain. V shed 0 bases and J shed 8 bases, with 9 bases lying between them. The CDR3 spans 12 residues. CDR1 and CDR2 from the germline V gene are GTSNPN and SVGIG (reference sequence). In nucleotides, the CDR3 is TGTGCCTGGAGTGTTTCCCTCAGTACGCAGTATTTT. As protein: CAWSVSLSTQYF. The full variable domain, completed using reference TRBV30 and TRBJ2-3, is SQTIHQWPATLVQPVGSPLSLECTVEGTSNPNLYWYRQAAGRGLQLLFYSVGIGQISSEVPQNLSASRPQDRQFILSSKKLLLSDSGFYLCAWSVSLSTQYFGPGTRLTVL.

A few counts support this clonotype. The chain combines TRBV4-3 with TRBJ1-2, with TRBD1 matching over 10 bases. Trimming removed 8 bases from V and 5 bases from J; junction bases left unmatched: 5. The CDR3 totals 13 residues. Germline CDR1 LGHNA, CDR2 YSLEER. In DNA form, the CDR3 reads TGCGCCAGCGGGACAGGGGCTCGGTATGGCTACACCTTC. It is translated as CASGTGARYGYTF.

This clonotype was counted ten times or more. This chain links TRBV4-3 with TRBJ2-5; TRBD2 aligns across 13 bases. V was pared by 4 bases and J by 1 base, with 9 bases of the junction left unmatched. The germline V gene encodes CDR1 LGHNA and CDR2 YSLEER. CDR3 length: 18 residues. The chain's CDR3 is CASSPWTSGGPFQETQYF. The CDR3 DNA sequence: TGCGCCAGCAGCCCATGGACTAGCGGGGGCCCGTTCCAAGAGACCCAGTACTTC.